This T cell receptor (beta chain) is from a study of early T cells in non-severe SARS-CoV-2 infection. Study information: The authors sequenced bulk RNA from unsorted whole blood, leaving chains unpaired.

This CDR3 region has 14 residues. Germline assignment: CDR1 SQVTM and CDR2 ANQGSEA. The V and J ends lost 7 bases and 5 bases, in that order; junction bases with no gene match: 9. Individual cDNA molecules were tagged with unique molecular identifiers. MiXCR was run by TCRdb on the 5' RACE reads, yielding one entry per CDR3 protein. This sample has 100,000 to 120,000 distinct CDR3 sequences, with around 13% found just once. The sequenced sample was whole blood, obtained at baseline. This clonotype originated in an adult who was a healthcare worker with PCR-confirmed SARS-CoV-2 infection or an uninfected control (not recorded which). The chain couples TRBV29-1 to TRBJ2-1, with 9 positions matching TRBD2. CDR3 DNA: TGCAGCGGGAGTCCGGGACTAGCTGACAATGAGCAGTTCTTC. Translating gives CSGSPGLADNEQFF.